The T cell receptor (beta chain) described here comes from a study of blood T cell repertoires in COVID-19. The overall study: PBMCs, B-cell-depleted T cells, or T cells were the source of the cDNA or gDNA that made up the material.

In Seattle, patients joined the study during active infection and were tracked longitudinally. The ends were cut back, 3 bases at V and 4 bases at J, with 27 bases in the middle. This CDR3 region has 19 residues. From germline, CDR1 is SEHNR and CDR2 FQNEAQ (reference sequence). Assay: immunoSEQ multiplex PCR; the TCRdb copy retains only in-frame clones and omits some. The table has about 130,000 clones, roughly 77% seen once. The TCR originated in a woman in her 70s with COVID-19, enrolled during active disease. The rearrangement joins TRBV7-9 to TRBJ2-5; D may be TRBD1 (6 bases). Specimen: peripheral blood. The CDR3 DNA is TGTGCCAGCAGCTTCGGGACCGGGACACCGGACGAAGATGTAGAGACCCAGTACTTC. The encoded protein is CASSFGTGTPDEDVETQYF.